This is a list of T cell receptor beta chains from one sample in a study of T cell changes during pregnancy in multiple sclerosis. Libraries were prepared by immunoSEQ multiplex PCR; TCRdb keeps only in-frame clonotypes and omits some of them. The table records around 39,000 clones, about nine tenths of them present only once. Sequencing used CD4+ T cells from peripheral blood mononuclear cells, obtained before pregnancy. The receptors stem from a female donor with multiple sclerosis, enrolled in a pregnancy study. Each CDR3 is given with its conserved first and last residue. Fields, in order: clone size, CDR3 length, J gene, V gene, D gene, CDR3 protein, CDR3 DNA. The D gene is left open where the match is weak. Size is stated for part of the rows, as once, few or many counts, or as a class when the clone is expanded.

NA,15,TRBJ2-7,TRBV7-2,TRBD1,CASSYTGTGSYEQYF,TGTGCCAGCAGTTATACGGGGACAGGCTCCTACGAGCAGTACTTC
NA,13,TRBJ2-5,TRBV5-1,NA,CASTPGGWETQYF,TGCGCCAGCACCCCAGGAGGGTGGGAGACCCAGTACTTC
NA,14,TRBJ2-2,TRBV5-4,NA,CASSLPRGTGELFF,TGTGCCAGCAGCCTTCCGCGGGGCACCGGGGAGCTGTTTTTT
NA,16,TRBJ2-3,TRBV7-3,TRBD2,CASSSGGGDPTDTQYF,TGTGCCAGCAGCTCGGGAGGGGGGGACCCCACAGATACGCAGTATTTT
NA,15,TRBJ1-2,TRBV5-6,TRBD1,CASSLGLGGAEGYTF,TGTGCCAGCAGCTTGGGGCTAGGGGGCGCGGAAGGCTACACCTTC
NA,14,TRBJ2-7,TRBV5-1,TRBD2,CASSPSGNTYEQYF,TGCGCCAGCAGCCCTAGCGGGAACACCTACGAGCAGTACTTC
NA,16,TRBJ2-1,TRBV5-1,NA,CASSFTSTISYNEQFF,TGCGCCAGCAGCTTTACCTCCACTATTTCGTACAATGAGCAGTTCTTC
NA,15,TRBJ1-2,TRBV2,TRBD1,CASSDFTGANYGYTF,TGTGCCAGCAGTGATTTCACAGGGGCCAACTATGGCTACACCTTC
NA,15,TRBJ2-7,TRBV27,NA,CASGQLGGGTYEQYF,TGTGCCAGCGGCCAACTTGGAGGGGGCACCTACGAGCAGTACTTC
NA,12,TRBJ2-3,TRBV4-1,NA,CASSQVTHPLYF,TGCGCCAGCAGCCAAGTTACCCACCCGCTATATTTT
NA,11,TRBJ2-7,TRBV28,TRBD1,CASSLGQGSYF,TGTGCCAGCAGTCTGGGACAGGGTTCGTACTTC
NA,13,TRBJ1-1,TRBV10-3,NA,CAISGGGSTEAFF,TGTGCCATCAGTGGAGGGGGAAGCACTGAAGCTTTCTTT
NA,17,TRBJ2-2,TRBV7-2,TRBD1,CASSIRQGAGAPGELFF,TGTGCCAGCAGCATCCGACAGGGGGCGGGGGCCCCCGGGGAGCTGTTTTTT
NA,14,TRBJ2-3,TRBV7-3,NA,CASSQNVAADTQYF,TGTGCCAGCAGCCAAAACGTAGCGGCAGATACGCAGTATTTT
NA,15,TRBJ2-7,TRBV2,TRBD2,CASSERLAGGYEQYF,TGTGCCAGCAGTGAAAGACTAGCGGGAGGATACGAGCAGTACTTC
NA,12,TRBJ2-7,TRBV18,NA,CASSPNYYEQYF,TGTGCCAGCTCACCAAATTACTACGAGCAGTACTTC
NA,15,TRBJ2-2,TRBV6-5,TRBD2,CASSSSGRGSGELFF,TGTGCCAGCAGTTCTAGCGGGAGGGGCTCCGGGGAGCTGTTTTTT
NA,17,TRBJ1-1,TRBV19,TRBD1,CASSSTGTGGVNTEAFF,TGTGCCAGTAGTAGTACCGGGACAGGGGGCGTGAACACTGAAGCTTTCTTT
NA,13,TRBJ1-4,TRBV10-3,TRBD1,CATQGIPNEKLFF,TGTGCCACACAGGGGATCCCTAATGAAAAACTGTTTTTT
NA,15,TRBJ2-7,TRBV28,TRBD2,CASSLGGMSSYEQYF,TGTGCCAGCAGTTTGGGGGGGATGAGCTCCTACGAGCAGTACTTC
NA,13,TRBJ1-1,TRBV9,NA,CASSVAFGLEAFF,TGTGCCAGCAGCGTAGCTTTTGGCCTTGAAGCTTTCTTT
NA,16,TRBJ1-4,TRBV4-3,TRBD1,CASSQETGTANEKLFF,TGCGCCAGCAGCCAGGAGACCGGGACAGCTAATGAAAAACTGTTTTTT
NA,15,TRBJ2-1,TRBV5-4,TRBD2,CASSSTSGSYNEQFF,TGTGCCAGCAGTTCGACTAGCGGGAGCTACAATGAGCAGTTCTTC
NA,14,TRBJ1-5,TRBV4-1,TRBD1,CASSPTGVNQPQHF,TGCGCCAGCAGTCCGACAGGGGTTAATCAGCCCCAGCATTTT
NA,14,TRBJ2-7,TRBV6-6,TRBD1,CASSSRQGPYEQYF,TGTGCCAGCAGTTCCCGACAGGGACCCTACGAGCAGTACTTC
NA,14,TRBJ1-2,TRBV5-1,NA,CASSLVEGLDGYTF,TGCGCCAGCAGCTTGGTGGAGGGGTTGGATGGCTACACCTTC
once,14,TRBJ2-1,TRBV25-1,NA,CASSEAGPHNEQFF,TGTGCCAGCAGTGAGGCGGGACCCCACAATGAGCAGTTCTTC
NA,14,TRBJ1-1,TRBV7-3,TRBD1,CASSLTGGDTEAFF,TGTGCCAGCAGCTTGACAGGGGGCGACACTGAAGCTTTCTTT
NA,16,TRBJ1-1,TRBV18,TRBD1,CASSPRDSHLNTEAFF,TGTGCCAGCTCACCACGGGACAGTCACCTCAACACTGAAGCTTTCTTT
NA,11,TRBJ1-2,TRBV30,NA,CAWTWANSYTF,TGTGCCTGGACCTGGGCTAATAGCTACACCTTC
NA,12,TRBJ2-3,TRBV27,NA,CASANQGYTQYF,TGTGCCAGCGCAAACCAGGGATATACGCAGTATTTT
NA,16,TRBJ2-3,TRBV4-2,TRBD2,CASSQGVAGPDNTQYF,TGTGCCAGCAGCCAAGGGGTAGCGGGACCGGACAATACGCAGTATTTT
NA,15,TRBJ2-5,TRBV12-5,NA,CASGAGGTREETQYF,TGTGCTAGTGGCGCTGGGGGCACTAGAGAAGAGACCCAGTACTTC
NA,15,TRBJ1-3,TRBV7-8,NA,CASSDRRSSGNTIYF,TGTGCCAGCAGCGACAGGCGTAGCTCTGGAAACACCATATATTTT
NA,16,TRBJ1-5,TRBV18,TRBD1,CASSPLGTGNGQPQHF,TGTGCCAGCTCACCCCTCGGGACAGGTAACGGTCAGCCCCAGCATTTT
NA,15,TRBJ1-2,TRBV6-1,TRBD1,CASSPPGQGHYGYTF,TGTGCCAGCAGTCCTCCGGGACAGGGCCACTATGGCTACACCTTC
NA,15,TRBJ2-1,TRBV6-1,NA,CASSTDKGSYNEQFF,TGTGCCAGCAGTACCGACAAGGGGTCCTACAATGAGCAGTTCTTC